Below, 32 T cell receptor beta chains from the same sample are listed, as sequenced in a study of Ad26.COV2.S vaccination and SARS-CoV-2 variants. Treatment: some 19 received Ad26.COV2.S at low or high dose, single or two shots; about 5 received placebo; per-sample allocation not given. Sampling was performed 63 days after the first vaccine or placebo injection. The protocol was immunoSEQ multiplex PCR, while the TCRdb copy is restricted to in-frame clones and leaves out a portion. The sample includes 300,000 to 500,000 clones, roughly nine tenths of them seen just once. This specimen consisted of peripheral blood, obtained in a trial of Ad26.COV2.S vaccine versus placebo. Every receptor here comes from a person between 18 and 60 years old who received the Ad26.COV2.S COVID-19 vaccine or a placebo.

The gene calls are TRBV3-1 (or the pseudogene TRBV3-2) and TRBJ1-6; the D is unclear. The CDR3 spans 15 residues. V dropped 1 base and J dropped 7 bases, with 11 bases sitting between them. The germline V gene encodes CDR1 LGHDT and CDR2 YNNKEL (reference sequence). The CDR3 DNA reads as TGTGCCAGCAGCCAAGCGTCGAACCTAAATTCACCCCTCCACTTT. Its protein product is CASSQASNLNSPLHF.

V is TRBV9 and J is TRBJ2-3, with TRBD2 identical over 12 bases. This CDR3 spans 19 amino acids. Germline CDR1 SGDLS, CDR2 YYNGEE. V gave up 3 bases and J gave up 3 bases; unmatched junction bases: 14. The CDR3 spells CASSERQGASGGGTDTQYF. DNA for the CDR3: TGTGCCAGCAGCGAGCGACAGGGAGCTAGCGGGGGGGGTACAGATACGCAGTATTTT. Complete variable domain (other parts from reference TRBV9 and TRBJ2-3): DSGVTQTPKHLITATGQRVTLRCSPRSGDLSVYWYQQSLDQGLQFLIQYYNGEERAKGNILERFSAQQFPDLHSELNLSSLELGDSALYFCASSERQGASGGGTDTQYFGPGTRLTVL.

V and J are TRBV5-4 and TRBJ2-1; 9 bases are a match to TRBD1. The CDR3 sequence is 15 residues long. CDR1 and CDR2 from the germline V gene are SGHNT and YYREEE (reference sequence). Unmatched junction bases numbered 6, after V lost 3 bases and J lost 5 bases. The CDR3 coding sequence is TGTGCCAGCAGCTCAGGTGGGACAGGGCACAATGAGCAGTTCTTC. Its translation is CASSSGGTGHNEQFF.

The chain joins TRBV2 to TRBJ1-1; D may be TRBD1 (6 bases). The V end was cut by 7 bases, the J end by 1 base, with 10 bases between. CDR1 SNHLY and CDR2 FYNNEI come from the germline V gene. The CDR3 extends over 13 amino acids. The CDR3 reads CASNRDSNTEAFF. DNA for the CDR3: TGTGCCAGCAACAGGGATTCGAACACTGAAGCTTTCTTT.

CDR3 bases: TGTGCCAGCAGTCACGGGACCCCGGGGGGTCAGCCCCAGCATTTT. Its protein product is CASSHGTPGGQPQHF. The chain employs TRBV6-2 or TRBV6-3 and TRBJ1-5, with TRBD1 as a possible D gene (5 bases). Trimming removed 5 bases at V and 6 bases at J, with 17 bases between. CDR3 length equals 15 residues. From germline, CDR1 is MNHEY and CDR2 SVGEGT.

The rearrangement uses TRBV5-1 and TRBJ1-4; 7 bases align to TRBD1. The CDR3 totals 15 residues. The V gene's germline CDR1 is SGHRS and CDR2 YFSETQ. Trimming cost V 4 bases and J 8 bases; bases outside gene matches: 11. In DNA form, the CDR3 reads TGCGCCAGCAGCGACGGGACAGCCATAGAGGAAAAACTGTTTTTT. The encoded protein is CASSDGTAIEEKLFF.

The CDR3 DNA reads as TGCGCCAGCAGTGAGACCCGGACAGACGGAGTCACCGGGGAGCTGTTTTTT. Its translation: CASSETRTDGVTGELFF. The chain combines TRBV10-2 with TRBJ2-2, with D possibly TRBD1 on 6 matching bases. The CDR3 is made up of 17 amino acids. Germline V lookup: CDR1 WSHSY, CDR2 SAAADI. Deletions cut 2 bases from V and 4 bases from J, with 17 bases between.

The chain combines TRBV11-2 with TRBJ2-7; D perhaps matches TRBD2 (6 bases). V lost 5 bases and J lost 3, with 17 bases in between. This CDR3 has 15 residues. Per the germline V gene, CDR1 is SGHAT and CDR2 is FQNNGV. CDR3 sequence reads: CASSVHGRGGYEQYF. CDR3 bases: TGTGCCAGCAGCGTACATGGAAGGGGAGGCTACGAGCAGTACTTC.

V and J are TRBV4-1 and TRBJ1-1; D not certain. In germline, CDR1 is MGHRA, CDR2 YSYEKL. The CDR3 extends over 11 amino acids. V was clipped by 4 bases and J by 5 bases, with 5 bases between them. The DNA for the CDR3 is TGCGCCAGCAGCCGCGGGACTGAAGCTTTCTTT. It translates to CASSRGTEAFF.

V is TRBV6-1 and J is TRBJ2-5; 7 nucleotides align to TRBD1. The CDR3 covers 15 residues. Trimming removed 2 bases from V and 5 bases from J; junction bases left unmatched: 8. Germline V gives CDR1 MNHNS, CDR2 SASEGT. Here the CDR3 DNA reads TGTGCCAGCAGTGAAAAGACAGGGCCCCGGGAGACCCAGTACTTC. Amino acid sequence: CASSEKTGPRETQYF.

The rearrangement uses TRBV5-8 and TRBJ2-7, with D perhaps assigned TRBD1 or TRBD2 (5 bases each). CDR1 is SGHTS and CDR2 is YDEGEE in the germline V gene. Trimming stripped 2 bases from V and 3 bases from J, with 12 bases between. The CDR3 sequence is 14 residues long. The CDR3 protein is CASSLNRRRYEQYF. DNA for the CDR3: TGTGCCAGCAGCTTAAACAGGAGGCGCTACGAGCAGTACTTC.

This clone appeared once. J is TRBJ2-7 and V is TRBV28; D remains ambiguous. Germline V gives CDR1 MDHEN, CDR2 SYDVKM. CDR3 length equals 11 residues. V was pared by 2 bases and J by 7 bases, with 6 bases between. This CDR3 is CASSLGREQYF. The CDR3 DNA reads TGTGCCAGCAGTTTAGGCCGTGAGCAGTACTTC.

J is TRBJ2-3 and V is TRBV5-4; D is perhaps TRBD1 or TRBD2 (6 bases each). Germline V lookup: CDR1 SGHNT, CDR2 YYREEE (reference sequence). CDR3 length: 15 amino acids. Between the trimmed V and J ends, which lost 2 bases and 4 bases, there was a span of 14 bases. In DNA form, the CDR3 reads TGTGCCAGCAGCTTTTACCTCGGGGGCGCAGATACGCAGTATTTT. This gives the protein CASSFYLGGADTQYF.

The rearrangement joins TRBV18 to TRBJ1-2, with D unresolved. Germline-derived CDR1 and CDR2 are KGHSH and LQKENI. The CDR3 consists of 14 residues. The germline V and J ends were trimmed by 3 bases and 4 bases, with 12 bases remaining between them. The CDR3 sequence: CASSPDDLGYGYTF. The DNA for the CDR3 is TGTGCCAGCTCACCGGACGATTTAGGCTATGGCTACACCTTC.

The J gene is TRBJ2-3, the V gene TRBV4-1, with 8 bases identical to TRBD2. The CDR3 runs 16 residues. Germline CDR1 and CDR2: MGHRA and YSYEKL. The V gene end was trimmed by 4 bases and the J gene end by 4 bases; junction bases not matched to a gene: 10. CDR3 region: CASSPLGRAVPDTQYF. Written as DNA, the CDR3 is TGCGCCAGCAGCCCCCTCGGGAGGGCAGTACCAGATACGCAGTATTTT.

This clone occurred once. Other DNA sequences in the sample encode the same CDR3. The chain uses TRBV3-1 (or the pseudogene TRBV3-2) and TRBJ1-3; no definite D call. Trimming shortened V by 3 bases and J by 4 bases, and 7 bases separated the two germline ends. Germline CDR1 reads LGHDT; CDR2 reads YNNKEL (reference sequence). This CDR3 region has 13 residues. This CDR3 reads CASSHGGGNTIYF. CDR3 nucleotides: TGTGCCAGCAGCCACGGTGGCGGAAACACCATATATTTT.

This CDR3 reads CASSMFGGGFAQPQHF. CDR3 sequence (DNA): TGTGCCAGTAGTATGTTTGGGGGAGGATTCGCTCAGCCCCAGCATTTT. This chain joins TRBV19 and TRBJ1-5; tentative D call: TRBD1 (5 bases). V was pared by 3 bases and J by 6 bases, with 18 bases between. CDR1 LNHDA and CDR2 SQIVND come from the germline V gene (reference sequence). CDR3 length equals 16 residues.

V usage is TRBV6-6 and J usage is TRBJ2-3; 11 bases match TRBD2. Looked up from germline, CDR1 is MNHNY and CDR2 is SVGAGI (reference sequence). This CDR3 is 16 amino acids long. V dropped 2 bases and J dropped 4; count of bases not matched to a gene: 5. The CDR3 spells CASSYPASGGSDTQYF. CDR3 bases: TGTGCCAGCAGTTACCCTGCTAGCGGGGGGTCAGATACGCAGTATTTT.

This CDR3 reads CASSPGQGYEQYF. The CDR3 DNA sequence: TGTGCCAGCAGCCCCGGACAGGGCTACGAGCAGTACTTC. This rearrangement joins TRBV21-1 to TRBJ2-7; TRBD1 is the table's D call, not checked against the DNA. TRBV21-1 is described as a pseudogene. The CDR3 has 13 amino acids.

The chain is built from TRBV7-9 and TRBJ2-7, with TRBD1 matching over 7 bases. With 4 bases clipped from V and 5 bases from J, the junction kept 8 bases outside the gene matches. The CDR3 sequence is 14 residues long. Germline CDR1 is SEHNR and CDR2 is FQNEAQ (reference sequence). CDR3 in amino acids: CASSSQTGRHEQYF. Here the CDR3 DNA reads TGTGCCAGCAGCTCTCAGACAGGGCGACACGAGCAGTACTTC.

This clone was detected once. The V call is TRBV4-1, the J call TRBJ2-7; D not resolved. The CDR3 contains 12 residues. Trimming removed 0 bases from V and 3 bases from J, with 3 bases in between. Germline CDR1 reads MGHRA; CDR2 reads YSYEKL. The CDR3 here is CASSQDFYEQYF. As DNA, the CDR3 is TGCGCCAGCAGCCAAGATTTCTACGAGCAGTACTTC.

The chain recombines TRBV4-1 with TRBJ1-5, with 11 nucleotides matching TRBD1. The CDR3 contains 16 residues. J gave up 4 bases and V 1 base, and 3 bases lay outside the gene matches. Germline V CDR1 and CDR2: MGHRA, YSYEKL. CDR3 sequence (DNA): TGCGCCAGCAGCCAAGCGGGACAGGGGGGGAATCAGCCCCAGCATTTT. It yields the protein CASSQAGQGGNQPQHF.

V and J are TRBV25-1 and TRBJ1-3; no clear D. CDR1 and CDR2 (germline): MGHDK, SYGVNS. The CDR3 sequence is 14 residues long. Trimming took off 3 bases at V and 0 bases at J, with 6 bases between the two ends. This CDR3 reads CASSDRTSGNTIYF. In DNA form, the CDR3 reads TGTGCCAGCAGTGACAGGACCTCTGGAAACACCATATATTTT.

V usage is TRBV6-5 and J usage is TRBJ2-7, with 8 bases lining up with TRBD1. CDR1 is MNHEY, CDR2 SVGAGI, per germline. Trimming took 7 bases from V and 3 from J; bases not matched to a gene: 11. CDR3 length: 15 residues. The CDR3 nucleotides are TGTGCCAGCAACCCGGGACAGGCGAACTTCTACGAGCAGTACTTC. Translating gives CASNPGQANFYEQYF.

This clone has only one observation. The CDR3: CASSLSPLDGNTIYF. CDR3 nucleotides: TGTGCCAGCAGCCTATCTCCCTTGGATGGAAACACCATATATTTT. This chain links TRBV7-2 with TRBJ1-3, with D unresolved. The germline CDR1 and CDR2 sequences are SGHTA and FQGNSA. The V and J ends lost 5 bases and 3 bases respectively, with 14 bases between them. CDR3 length: 15 residues.

V and J are TRBV23-1 and TRBJ1-4; no clear D gene. TRBV23-1 is annotated as an ORF whose role is uncertain. CDR3 length equals 14 residues. The V end was cut by 0 bases, the J end by 8 bases, with 10 bases between. This chain's CDR3 is CASSQSPGGEKLFF. CDR3 DNA: TGCGCCAGCAGTCAATCGCCGGGAGGGGAAAAACTGTTTTTT.

This clone has only a few counts. V gene TRBV18 combines with J gene TRBJ2-1; 9 bases fit TRBD1. Germline CDR1 reads KGHSH; CDR2 reads LQKENI. The CDR3 is made up of 15 amino acids. Losses at the gene ends were 5 bases for V and 7 bases for J; bases not matched to a gene: 9. The CDR3 nucleotides are TGTGCCAGCTCATCGGGACAGGGATTTGGGAATGAGCAGTTCTTC. This translates into CASSSGQGFGNEQFF.

V and J are TRBV27 and TRBJ1-1; no definite D call. This CDR3 region has 13 residues. Looked up from germline, CDR1 is MNHEY and CDR2 is SMNVEV (reference sequence). Trimming pared 4 bases from V and 3 bases from J, leaving 9 bases between. For the CDR3, the DNA is TGTGCCAGCAGTTGGAACATGGACACTGAAGCTTTCTTT. Its translation: CASSWNMDTEAFF.

The count of this clone is one. The V gene is TRBV5-8, the J gene TRBJ2-4; D is ambiguous. Germline lookup yields CDR1 SGHTS and CDR2 YDEGEE. The CDR3 has 11 amino acids. Trimming removed 0 bases at V and 8 bases at J, with 3 bases between. CDR3 region: CASSLGYIQYF. For the CDR3, the DNA is TGTGCCAGCAGCTTGGGTTACATTCAGTACTTC.

V and J are TRBV4-1 and TRBJ1-2, with 9 bases fitting TRBD1. With V trimmed by 4 bases and J by 5 bases, 14 bases remained unmatched. Germline V lookup: CDR1 MGHRA, CDR2 YSYEKL. This CDR3 contains 17 residues. For the CDR3, the DNA is TGCGCCAGCAGCCCGAGACAGGGGGTGAGAATGGTATATGGCTACACCTTC. Its translation is CASSPRQGVRMVYGYTF.

V gene TRBV11-2 combines with J gene TRBJ1-1; no reliable D call. This CDR3 has 14 residues. Trimming removed 7 bases at V and 2 bases at J, with 14 bases between. CDR1 SGHAT and CDR2 FQNNGV come from the germline V gene. CDR3 sequence: CASTSQPSNTEAFF. The DNA for the CDR3 is TGTGCCAGCACCTCCCAACCTTCAAACACTGAAGCTTTCTTT. Complete variable domain (other parts from reference TRBV11-2 and TRBJ1-1): EAGVAQSPRYKIIEKRQSVAFWCNPISGHATLYWYQQILGQGPKLLIQFQNNGVVDDSQLPKDRFSAERLKGVDSTLKIQPAKLEDSAVYLCASTSQPSNTEAFFGQGTRLTVV.

The chain recombines TRBV29-1 with TRBJ1-1; no definite D call. Germline V lookup: CDR1 SQVTM, CDR2 ANQGSEA. The CDR3 sequence is 11 residues long. The germline V and J ends were trimmed by 1 base and 7 bases, with 7 bases remaining between them. CDR3 coding DNA: TGCAGCGTTGAAGGGGCCGGTGAAGCTTTCTTT. Residues: CSVEGAGEAFF.